Shown below are 15 T cell receptor beta chains from a single sample sequenced in a study of T-cell reconstitution after alpha-beta-depleted transplantation in children. The TCRbeta library incorporated unique molecular identifiers. TCRdb reprocessed the PCR reads via MiXCR and lists one record per CDR3 protein. The sample consists of some 76,000 distinct CDR3 sequences, roughly a tenth of them appearing once. The sequences come from PBMCs, collected before TCRalphabeta/CD19-depleted stem cell transplant. The receptors were gathered from a boy aged 5-17 years with acute myeloid leukemia, due to receive a stem cell transplant.

Only a few counts were recorded for this clonotype. The rearrangement joins TRBV5-1 to TRBJ2-1; TRBD1 matches 8 bases. Germline trimming cut 3 bases from V and 5 bases from J; bases unmatched to any gene: 10. The length of the CDR3 is 16 residues. Germline assignment: CDR1 SGHRS and CDR2 YFSETQ. This CDR3 is CASSSLAGGVDNEQFF. The CDR3 DNA reads TGCGCCAGCAGCTCGTTGGCAGGGGGCGTCGACAATGAGCAGTTCTTC.

In this sample, this clonotype turned up many times. The genes are TRBV7-8 and TRBJ2-1, with 15 bases that match TRBD2. The germline gives CDR1 SGHVS, CDR2 FQNEAQ. CDR3 size: 15 residues. V was pared by 3 bases and J by 6 bases, with 0 bases of the junction left unmatched. The CDR3 bases are TGTGCCAGCAGCTTGGGACTAGCGGGAGGCAATGAGCAGTTCTTC. This sequence encodes CASSLGLAGGNEQFF. Together with reference TRBV7-8 and TRBJ2-1, the CDR3 gives the full variable domain: GAGVSQSPRYKVAKRGQDVALRCDPISGHVSLFWYQQALGQGPEFLTYFQNEAQLDKSGLPSDRFFAERPEGSVSTLKIQRTQQEDSAVYLCASSLGLAGGNEQFFGPGTRLTVL.

This clonotype was counted a few times. This CDR3 reads CASSSGQGGSSYNEQFF. The CDR3 bases are TGTGCCAGCAGCTCCGGACAGGGGGGAAGCTCCTACAATGAGCAGTTCTTC. The chain joins TRBV5-6 to TRBJ2-1; 10 nucleotides agree with TRBD1. V was pared by 3 bases and J by 0 bases, with 6 bases of the junction left unmatched. There are 17 residues in the CDR3. Germline V gene sequence: CDR1 SGHDT, CDR2 YYEEEE.

This clonotype has ten or more counts. The chain links TRBV5-1 to TRBJ2-3; weak D call: TRBD2 (6 bases). Trimming cost V 1 base and J 11 bases, with 11 bases left between them. CDR1 and CDR2 (germline): SGHRS, YFSETQ. This CDR3 region has 12 residues. The CDR3 region is CASSLYGTLQYF. The DNA for the CDR3 is TGCGCCAGCAGCTTGTATGGGACTCTGCAGTATTTT.

The rearrangement links TRBV7-2 to TRBJ1-2; TRBD1 aligns across 8 bases. V lost 4 bases to trimming and J lost 6 bases; unmatched junction nucleotides: 16. CDR3 size: 17 residues. Germline CDR1 reads SGHTA; CDR2 reads FQGNSA. The CDR3 spells CASSSSGQAIIGDGYTF. DNA of the CDR3: TGTGCCAGCAGCTCATCGGGACAGGCCATTATCGGCGATGGCTACACCTTC.

The rearrangement uses TRBV7-9 and TRBJ2-7; D is undetermined. Germline V CDR1 and CDR2: SEHNR, FQNEAQ (reference sequence). The CDR3 is 14 residues long. The germline V and J ends were trimmed by 0 bases and 3 bases, with 9 bases remaining between them. The chain's CDR3 is CASSLATVSYEQYF. Here the CDR3 DNA reads TGTGCCAGCAGCTTAGCCACAGTAAGCTACGAGCAGTACTTC.

This clonotype appeared many times. J is TRBJ2-1 and V is TRBV12-3 or TRBV12-4; TRBD2 matches at 9 bases. This CDR3 spans 15 amino acids. Trimming took 5 bases from V and 10 from J; bases not matched to a gene: 12. The chain's CDR3 is CASSLVAGVWGEQFF. The CDR3 DNA reads as TGTGCCAGCAGTCTCGTAGCGGGGGTTTGGGGGGAGCAGTTCTTC.

The chain couples TRBV5-1 to TRBJ2-2, with 10 bases aligning to TRBD1. Germline lookup yields CDR1 SGHRS and CDR2 YFSETQ. This CDR3 comprises 18 residues. Trimming at V came to 5 bases and at J to 7 bases, leaving 17 bases not matched to a gene. The CDR3 DNA is TGCGCCAGCAGTCCAAATCCACCAAGACAGGGGGCCTTCGGGGAGCTGTTTTTT. This encodes CASSPNPPRQGAFGELFF.

This clonotype was detected ten times or more. V and J are TRBV28 and TRBJ1-6; 7 bases are a match to TRBD1. CDR1 is MDHEN, CDR2 SYDVKM, per germline. The V segment lost 4 bases and the J segment 0 bases; nucleotides outside the gene matches: 6. This CDR3 comprises 17 residues. The CDR3 region is CASSSPGGGSYNSPLHF. CDR3 DNA sequence: TGTGCCAGCAGTTCACCAGGGGGGGGCTCCTATAATTCACCCCTCCACTTT.

This clonotype showed up just a few times. The chain recombines TRBV7-9 with TRBJ1-2; a possible D gene is TRBD1 (6 bases). The length of the CDR3 is 14 residues. CDR1 SEHNR and CDR2 FQNEAQ come from the germline V gene (reference sequence). V lost 4 bases, J lost 8 bases, and 17 bases lay in between. The CDR3 sequence: CASSSGDKSLGYTF. The CDR3 nucleotides are TGTGCCAGCAGCTCCGGGGACAAGTCTCTGGGCTACACCTTC.

V gene TRBV29-1 combines with J gene TRBJ2-4; D is undetermined. V lost 3 bases and J 0 bases, leaving 6 bases between the germline ends. Per germline, CDR1 SQVTM and CDR2 ANQGSEA. The CDR3 covers 13 residues. CDR3 amino acids: CSVEFLAKNIQYF. CDR3 in DNA: TGCAGCGTTGAGTTTTTAGCCAAAAACATTCAGTACTTC.

This clonotype was picked up many times. The chain joins TRBV23-1 to TRBJ1-5; possibly TRBD1 for D (6 bases). TRBV23-1 is known as an ORF, though its function is uncertain. V gave up 0 bases and J gave up 2 bases, with 23 bases separating them. The CDR3 runs to 20 residues. CDR3 residues: CASSQSENRAEAVGNQPQHF. The CDR3 coding sequence is TGCGCCAGCAGTCAATCGGAGAACAGGGCTGAAGCAGTAGGCAATCAGCCCCAGCATTTT.

V and J are TRBV6-6 and TRBJ1-5; a possible D gene is TRBD1 (5 bases). Trimming took off 4 bases at V and 2 bases at J, with 15 bases between the two ends. From germline, CDR1 is MNHNY and CDR2 SVGAGI (reference sequence). This CDR3 comprises 16 residues. The CDR3 DNA is TGTGCCAGCAGTTTTGTGGGCTGGGGGGGCAATCAGCCCCAGCATTTT. Translated: CASSFVGWGGNQPQHF.

The chain links TRBV11-2 to TRBJ2-3, with TRBD1 matching over 7 bases. V trimming: 2 bases; J trimming: 0 bases; junction bases outside the gene matches: 14. Germline loops: CDR1 SGHAT, CDR2 FQNNGV. The length of the CDR3 is 19 residues. The CDR3 nucleotides read TGTGCCAGCAGCTTATTGAGGACAGGACGCGCCCCTAGCACAGATACGCAGTATTTT. The encoded protein is CASSLLRTGRAPSTDTQYF.

This clonotype was counted ten times or more. V gene TRBV4-1 combines with J gene TRBJ2-1; TRBD2 is a possible D gene (5 bases). The germline gives CDR1 MGHRA, CDR2 YSYEKL. Trimming removed 6 bases at V and 0 bases at J, with 18 bases between. The CDR3 spans 17 residues. In DNA, the CDR3 is TGCGCCAGCAGGAAAGCGGCCACAAGTCTCTCCTACAATGAGCAGTTCTTC. This sequence encodes CASRKAATSLSYNEQFF.